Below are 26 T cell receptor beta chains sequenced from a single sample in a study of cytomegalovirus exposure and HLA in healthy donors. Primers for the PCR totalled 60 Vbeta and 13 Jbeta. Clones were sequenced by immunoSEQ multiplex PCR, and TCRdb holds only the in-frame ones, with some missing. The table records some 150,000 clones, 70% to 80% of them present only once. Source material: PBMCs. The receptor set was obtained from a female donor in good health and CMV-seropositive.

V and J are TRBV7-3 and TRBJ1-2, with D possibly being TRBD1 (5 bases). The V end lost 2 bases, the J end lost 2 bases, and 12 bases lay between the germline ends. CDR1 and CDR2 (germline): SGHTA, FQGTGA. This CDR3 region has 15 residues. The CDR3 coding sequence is TGTGCCAGCAGCTTATTAGGTGGGGGGAACTATGGCTACACCTTC. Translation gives CASSLLGGGNYGYTF.

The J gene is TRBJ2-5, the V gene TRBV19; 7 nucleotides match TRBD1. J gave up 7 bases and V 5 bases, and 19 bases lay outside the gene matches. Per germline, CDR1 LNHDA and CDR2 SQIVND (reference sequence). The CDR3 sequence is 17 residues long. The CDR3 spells CASSPAPWTGRVGTQYF. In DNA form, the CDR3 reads TGTGCCAGTAGTCCCGCACCCTGGACAGGCCGAGTAGGGACCCAGTACTTC. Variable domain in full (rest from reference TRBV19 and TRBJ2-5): DGGITQSPKYLFRKEGQNVTLSCEQNLNHDAMYWYRQDPGQGLRLIYYSQIVNDFQKGDIAEGYSVSREKKESFPLTVTSAQKNPTAFYLCASSPAPWTGRVGTQYFGPGTRLLVL.

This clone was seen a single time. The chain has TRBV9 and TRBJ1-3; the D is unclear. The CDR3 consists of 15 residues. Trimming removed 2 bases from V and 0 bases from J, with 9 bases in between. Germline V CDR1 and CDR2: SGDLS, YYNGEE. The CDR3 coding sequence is TGTGCCAGCAGCGTTGACATTCACTCTGGAAACACCATATATTTT. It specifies CASSVDIHSGNTIYF. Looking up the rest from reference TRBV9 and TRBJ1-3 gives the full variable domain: DSGVTQTPKHLITATGQRVTLRCSPRSGDLSVYWYQQSLDQGLQFLIQYYNGEERAKGNILERFSAQQFPDLHSELNLSSLELGDSALYFCASSVDIHSGNTIYFGEGSWLTVV.

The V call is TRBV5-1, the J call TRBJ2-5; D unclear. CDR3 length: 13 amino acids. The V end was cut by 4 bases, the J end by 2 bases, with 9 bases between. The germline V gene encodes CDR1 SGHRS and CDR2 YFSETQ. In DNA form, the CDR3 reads TGCGCCAGCAGCCCCAGTATACAAGAGACCCAGTACTTC. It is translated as CASSPSIQETQYF.

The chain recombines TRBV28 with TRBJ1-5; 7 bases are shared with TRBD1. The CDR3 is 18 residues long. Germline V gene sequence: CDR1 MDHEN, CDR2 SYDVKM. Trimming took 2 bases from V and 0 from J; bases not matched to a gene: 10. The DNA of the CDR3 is TGTGCCAGCAGTTTAAGCACAGGGGCGACTTATAGCAATCAGCCCCAGCATTTT. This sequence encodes CASSLSTGATYSNQPQHF.

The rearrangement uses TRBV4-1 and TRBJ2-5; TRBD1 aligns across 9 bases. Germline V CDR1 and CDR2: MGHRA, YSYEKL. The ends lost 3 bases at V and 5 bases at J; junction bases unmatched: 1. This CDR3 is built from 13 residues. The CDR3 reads CASSHGTGETQYF. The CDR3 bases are TGCGCCAGCAGCCACGGGACAGGGGAGACCCAGTACTTC.

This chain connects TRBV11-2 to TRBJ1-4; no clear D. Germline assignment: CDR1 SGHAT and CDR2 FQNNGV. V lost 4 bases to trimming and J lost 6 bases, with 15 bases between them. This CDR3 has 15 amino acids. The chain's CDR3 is CASSSRLAEDEKLFF. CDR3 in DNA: TGTGCCAGCAGCTCCCGCCTAGCCGAGGATGAAAAACTGTTTTTT.

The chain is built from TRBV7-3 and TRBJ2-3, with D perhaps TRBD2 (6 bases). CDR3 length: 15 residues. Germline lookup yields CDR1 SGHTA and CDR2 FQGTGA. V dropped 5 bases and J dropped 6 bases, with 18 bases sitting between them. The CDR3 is CASSPLVAAMDTQYF. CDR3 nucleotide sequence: TGTGCCAGCAGCCCCCTCGTAGCGGCGATGGATACGCAGTATTTT.

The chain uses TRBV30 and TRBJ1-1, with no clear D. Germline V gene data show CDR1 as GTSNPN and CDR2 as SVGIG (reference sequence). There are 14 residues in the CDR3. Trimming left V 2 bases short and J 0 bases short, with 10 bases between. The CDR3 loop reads CAWSPRQLNTEAFF. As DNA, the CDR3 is TGTGCCTGGAGTCCGAGGCAGTTGAACACTGAAGCTTTCTTT. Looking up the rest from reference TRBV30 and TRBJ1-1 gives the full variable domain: SQTIHQWPATLVQPVGSPLSLECTVEGTSNPNLYWYRQAAGRGLQLLFYSVGIGQISSEVPQNLSASRPQDRQFILSSKKLLLSDSGFYLCAWSPRQLNTEAFFGQGTRLTVV.

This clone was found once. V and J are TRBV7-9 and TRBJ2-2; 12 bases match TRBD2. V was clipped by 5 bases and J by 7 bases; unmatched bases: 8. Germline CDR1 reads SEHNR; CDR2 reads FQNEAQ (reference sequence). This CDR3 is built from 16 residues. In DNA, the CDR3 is TGTGCCAGCAGCCCCGGACTAGCGGGGTTCGGCGGGGAGCTGTTTTTT. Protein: CASSPGLAGFGGELFF. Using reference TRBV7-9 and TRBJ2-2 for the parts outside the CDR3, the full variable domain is DTGVSQNPRHKITKRGQNVTFRCDPISEHNRLYWYRQTLGQGPEFLTYFQNEAQLEKSRLLSDRFSAERPKGSFSTLEIQRTEQGDSAMYLCASSPGLAGFGGELFFGEGSRLTVL.

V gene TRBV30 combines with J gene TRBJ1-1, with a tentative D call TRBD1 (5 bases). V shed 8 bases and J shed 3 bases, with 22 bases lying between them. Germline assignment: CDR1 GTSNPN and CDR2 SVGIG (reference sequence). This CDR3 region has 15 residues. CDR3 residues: CAGGGKLGDDTEAFF. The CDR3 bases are TGTGCCGGGGGGGGGAAATTGGGGGACGACACTGAAGCTTTCTTT.

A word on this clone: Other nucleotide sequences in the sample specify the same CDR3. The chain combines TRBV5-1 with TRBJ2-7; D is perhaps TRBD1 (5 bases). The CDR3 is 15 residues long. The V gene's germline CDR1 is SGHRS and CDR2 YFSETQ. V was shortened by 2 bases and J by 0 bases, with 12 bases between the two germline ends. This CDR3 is CASSLTGQSSYEQYF. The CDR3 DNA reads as TGCGCCAGCAGCTTAACAGGCCAGAGCTCCTACGAGCAGTACTTC.

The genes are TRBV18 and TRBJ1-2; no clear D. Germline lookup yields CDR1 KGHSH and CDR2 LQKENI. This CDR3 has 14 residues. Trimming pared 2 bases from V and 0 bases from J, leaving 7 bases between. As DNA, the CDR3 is TGTGCCAGCTCACCAGGAGCATCTAACTATGGCTACACCTTC. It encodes CASSPGASNYGYTF.

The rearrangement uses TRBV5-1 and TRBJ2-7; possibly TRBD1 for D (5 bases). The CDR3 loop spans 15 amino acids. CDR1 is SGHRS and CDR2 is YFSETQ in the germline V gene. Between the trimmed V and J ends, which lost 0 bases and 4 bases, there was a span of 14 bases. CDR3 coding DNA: TGCGCCAGCAGCTTGGGGGGCCTAGTAGGATACGAGCAGTACTTC. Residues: CASSLGGLVGYEQYF.

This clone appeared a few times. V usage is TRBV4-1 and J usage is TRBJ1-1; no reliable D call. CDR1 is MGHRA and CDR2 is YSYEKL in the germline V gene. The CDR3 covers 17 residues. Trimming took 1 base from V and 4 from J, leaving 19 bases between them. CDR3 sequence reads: CASSQGMSNPRGTEAFF. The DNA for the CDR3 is TGCGCCAGCAGCCAAGGAATGTCTAATCCCCGGGGCACTGAAGCTTTCTTT.

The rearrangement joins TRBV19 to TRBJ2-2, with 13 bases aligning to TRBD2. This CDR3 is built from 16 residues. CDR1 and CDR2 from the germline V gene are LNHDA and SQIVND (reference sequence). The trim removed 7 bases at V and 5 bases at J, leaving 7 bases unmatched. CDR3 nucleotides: TGTGCCAGTACCCCCCCGGGACTAGCGGGGACCGGGGAGCTGTTTTTT. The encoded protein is CASTPPGLAGTGELFF.

The CDR3 nucleotides are TGTGCCAGCAGTTCTGGGGGGGGGTCTAGGGCCGGCTACACCTTC. This codes for CASSSGGGSRAGYTF. The V and J genes are TRBV28 and TRBJ1-2; a possible D gene is TRBD1 (5 bases). V gave up 4 bases and J gave up 8 bases, with 20 bases separating them. CDR3 length: 15 amino acids. The germline gives CDR1 MDHEN, CDR2 SYDVKM.

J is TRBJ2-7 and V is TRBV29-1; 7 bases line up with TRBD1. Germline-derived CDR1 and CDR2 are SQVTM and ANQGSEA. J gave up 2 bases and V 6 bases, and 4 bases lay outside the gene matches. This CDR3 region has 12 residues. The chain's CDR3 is CSVATGAYEQYF. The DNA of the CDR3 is TGCAGCGTAGCAACAGGGGCCTACGAGCAGTACTTC.

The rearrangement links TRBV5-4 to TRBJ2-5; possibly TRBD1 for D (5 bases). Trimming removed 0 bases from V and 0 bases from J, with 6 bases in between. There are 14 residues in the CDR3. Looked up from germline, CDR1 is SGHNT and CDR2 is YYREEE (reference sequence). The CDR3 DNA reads TGTGCCAGCAGCTTGGCAGGGCACCAAGAGACCCAGTACTTC. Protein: CASSLAGHQETQYF.

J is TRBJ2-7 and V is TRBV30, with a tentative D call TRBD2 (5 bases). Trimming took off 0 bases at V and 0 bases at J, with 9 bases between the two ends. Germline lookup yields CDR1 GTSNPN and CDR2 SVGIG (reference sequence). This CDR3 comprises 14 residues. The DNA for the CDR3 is TGTGCCTGGAGTGTAGGAGGAATCTCCTACGAGCAGTACTTC. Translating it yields CAWSVGGISYEQYF.

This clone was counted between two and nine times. CDR3 in DNA: TGTGCCAGCAGTAGCGGGGGGGCCCTCTACAATGAGCAGTTCTTC. Translated, it gives CASSSGGALYNEQFF. The genes are TRBV6-5 and TRBJ2-1, with 10 bases lining up with TRBD2. V lost 5 bases to trimming and J lost 3 bases; unmatched junction nucleotides: 4. The CDR3 is made up of 15 amino acids. Germline V gene lookup returns CDR1 MNHEY and CDR2 SVGAGI.

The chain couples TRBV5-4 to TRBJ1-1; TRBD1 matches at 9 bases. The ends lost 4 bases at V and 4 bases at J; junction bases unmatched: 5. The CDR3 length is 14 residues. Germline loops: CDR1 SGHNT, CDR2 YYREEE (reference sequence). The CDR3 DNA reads TGTGCCAGCAGCCCACAGGGGGCCGCCACTGAAGCTTTCTTT. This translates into CASSPQGAATEAFF.

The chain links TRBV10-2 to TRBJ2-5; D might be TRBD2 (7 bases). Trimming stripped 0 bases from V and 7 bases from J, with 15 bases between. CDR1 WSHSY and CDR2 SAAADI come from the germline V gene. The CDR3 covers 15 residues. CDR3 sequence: CASSESGGGYGTQYF. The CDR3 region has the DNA TGCGCCAGCAGTGAGTCGGGAGGGGGGTACGGGACCCAGTACTTC.

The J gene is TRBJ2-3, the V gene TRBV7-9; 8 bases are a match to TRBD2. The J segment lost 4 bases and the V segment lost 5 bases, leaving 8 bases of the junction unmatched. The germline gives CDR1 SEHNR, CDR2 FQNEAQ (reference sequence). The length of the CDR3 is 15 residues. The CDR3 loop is CASSLTAGAADTQYF. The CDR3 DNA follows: TGTGCCAGCAGCCTTACAGCGGGAGCGGCAGATACGCAGTATTTT.

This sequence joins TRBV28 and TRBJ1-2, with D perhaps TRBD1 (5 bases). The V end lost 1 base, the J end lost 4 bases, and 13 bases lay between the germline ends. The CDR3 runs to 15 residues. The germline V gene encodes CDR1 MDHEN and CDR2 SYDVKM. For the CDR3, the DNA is TGTGCCAGCAGTTTATATGGTCAGGGCGTCTATGGCTACACCTTC. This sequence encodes CASSLYGQGVYGYTF.

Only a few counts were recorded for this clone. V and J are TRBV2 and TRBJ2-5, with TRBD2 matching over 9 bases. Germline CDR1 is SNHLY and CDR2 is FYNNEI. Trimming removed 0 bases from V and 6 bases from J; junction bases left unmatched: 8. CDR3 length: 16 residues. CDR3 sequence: CASSEALIGLAKTQYF. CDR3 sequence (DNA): TGTGCCAGCAGTGAAGCGCTTATAGGACTAGCGAAGACCCAGTACTTC.